This T cell receptor beta chain was captured by sequencing in a study of quantifying T cell responses using KT2 cells. Study background: cDNA was made from DNase-treated RNA using alpha and beta constant primers.

The cDNA 3' end received a ligated oligonucleotide with a UMI. The first PCR ran roughly 4 cycles with an equimolar RC1.1 and RC1.2 beta primer mix. TCRdb passed the UMI-ligation and nested PCR reads through MiXCR, listing each CDR3 protein once. This sample has 40,000 to 50,000 distinct CDR3 sequences; over 15% occur once, and the top ten carry 40% to 45%. V was pared by 6 bases and J by 9 bases, with 12 bases between. The CDR3 extends over 13 amino acids. The germline V gene has CDR1 MNHNS and CDR2 SASEGT. The study's findings and limits: Very high KT2 spike-in numbers caused saturation in KT2 sequence detection.

This clonotype was observed a handful of times. Its antigen is not identified. KT2, a clone with a known TCR, was spiked into unfractionated PBMC. The TCR sequence derives from a human donor. This rearrangement joins TRBV6-1 to TRBJ1-6; D not certain. The specimen was PBMCs spiked with cells of the T cell clone KT2. The CDR3: CASSQVKSSPLHF. CDR3 nucleotides: TGTGCCAGCAGCCAGGTGAAGAGTTCACCCCTCCACTTT.